Described below is a single TCR beta chain sequence and its context. V gave up 6 bases and J gave up 8 bases, with 16 bases separating them. In germline, CDR1 is MDHEN, CDR2 SYDVKM. The CDR3 covers 14 residues. The data originate from a study of OX40 agonist ivuxolimab in advanced cancers. Assay used: immunoSEQ multiplex PCR; TCRdb lists only in-frame clones, some missing. The sample holds roughly 89,000 clones, under 95% seen once. The sequencing here drew on CD4+ or CD8+ T cells sorted from blood, taken in a trial of the OX40 agonist ivuxolimab. This sequence was found in an adult with an advanced solid tumor such as melanoma, head and neck, liver or kidney cancer. The chain employs TRBV28 and TRBJ2-2; TRBD1 is a possible D gene (6 bases). CDR3 loop: CASRPLQGRGELFF. DNA of the CDR3: TGTGCCAGCAGGCCCCTCCAGGGGAGAGGGGAGCTGTTTTTT.